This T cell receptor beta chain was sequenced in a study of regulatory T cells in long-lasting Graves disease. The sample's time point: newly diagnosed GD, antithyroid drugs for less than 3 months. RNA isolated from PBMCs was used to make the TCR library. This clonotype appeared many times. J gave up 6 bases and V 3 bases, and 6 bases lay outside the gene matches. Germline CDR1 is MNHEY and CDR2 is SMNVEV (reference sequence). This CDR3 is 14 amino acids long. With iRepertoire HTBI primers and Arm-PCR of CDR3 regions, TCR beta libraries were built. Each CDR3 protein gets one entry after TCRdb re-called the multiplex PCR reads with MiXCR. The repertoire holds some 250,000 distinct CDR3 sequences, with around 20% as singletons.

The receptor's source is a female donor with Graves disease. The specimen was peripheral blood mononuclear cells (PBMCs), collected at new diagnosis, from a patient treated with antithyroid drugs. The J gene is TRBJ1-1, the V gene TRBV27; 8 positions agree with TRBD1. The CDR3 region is CASSFLDRGAEAFF. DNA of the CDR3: TGTGCCAGCAGTTTCCTCGACAGGGGTGCTGAAGCTTTCTTT.